The 3 T cell receptor beta chains below come from one sample, sequenced in a study of CD8+CD57+ T cells in acquired aplastic anemia. The patients chosen for sequencing had shown expansion of CD8+CD57+ cells (detected by flow cytometry). TCR beta VDJ and CDR3 were profiled, and genomic DNA was the template. TCRdb redid the calling of the reads with MiXCR, one entry per CDR3 protein. The top ten clones hold 15% to 20% of a sample with a few hundred thousand distinct CDR3 sequences, under 50% of them seen once. The specimen was sorted CD4+, CD8+, or CD8+CD57+ T cells (not recorded which) from PBMCs. The receptors stem from a human donor with aplastic anemia.

About this clonotype: Just one base apart from a much larger clone, this may be a read error. The chain recombines TRBV4-1 with TRBJ2-7, with unresolved D. CDR1 is MGHRA and CDR2 is YSYEKL in the germline V gene. The CDR3 loop spans 15 amino acids. The CDR3 region has the DNA TGCGCCGGCAGCCAAGACGCGGCAGTCTCCTACGAGCAGTACTTC. Translated: CAGSQDAAVSYEQYF.

This clonotype was found many times. The junction shows a germline mismatch at one end, possibly a read error. The rearrangement links TRBV25-1 to TRBJ2-7; D perhaps matches TRBD1 (6 bases). The CDR3 covers 13 residues. Germline-derived CDR1 and CDR2 are MGHDK and SYGVNS. In DNA form, the CDR3 reads TGCGCCAGCAGTGAGTCAGGGGATTACGAGCAGTACTTC. It codes for CASSESGDYEQYF.

The chain links TRBV10-3 to TRBJ2-3, with D possibly matching TRBD1 (6 bases). There are 15 residues in the CDR3. Trimming took 5 bases from V and 3 from J, leaving 15 bases between them. Germline values: CDR1 ENHRY, CDR2 SYGVKD. The CDR3 DNA reads as TGTGCCATCAGTTTAGCGAGGGGGTTTACAGATACGCAGTATTTT. Residues: CAISLARGFTDTQYF.